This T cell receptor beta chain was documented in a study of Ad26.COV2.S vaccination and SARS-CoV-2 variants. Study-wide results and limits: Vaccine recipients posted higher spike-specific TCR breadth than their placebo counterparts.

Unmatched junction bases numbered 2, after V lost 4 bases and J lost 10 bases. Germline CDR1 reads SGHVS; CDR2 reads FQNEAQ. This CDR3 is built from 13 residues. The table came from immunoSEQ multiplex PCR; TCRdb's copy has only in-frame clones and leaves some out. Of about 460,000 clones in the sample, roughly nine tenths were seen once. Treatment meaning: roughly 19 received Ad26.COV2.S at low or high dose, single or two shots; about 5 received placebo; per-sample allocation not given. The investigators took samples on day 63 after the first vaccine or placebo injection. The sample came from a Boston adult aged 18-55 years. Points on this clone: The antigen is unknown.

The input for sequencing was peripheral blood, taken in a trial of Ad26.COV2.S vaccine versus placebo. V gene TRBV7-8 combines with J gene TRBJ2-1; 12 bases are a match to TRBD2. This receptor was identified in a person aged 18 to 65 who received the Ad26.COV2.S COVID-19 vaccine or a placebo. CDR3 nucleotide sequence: TGTGCCAGCAGCTCCGGGACTAGCGGGGAGCAGTTCTTC. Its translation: CASSSGTSGEQFF.